This T cell receptor (beta chain) was recorded in a study of shared clonotypes between healthy human individuals. The study's findings and limits: Richness estimates generally favored naive over memory subsets. Non-shared clonotypes had lower generation probabilities than those shared by all four donors.

Memory CD4+ cells were the fraction left after CD45RA+ naive selection. The V end lost 6 bases, the J end lost 0 bases, and 5 bases lay between the germline ends. The CDR3 consists of 12 residues. Germline V gives CDR1 LNHDA, CDR2 SQIVND (reference sequence). A note on this clone: As yet, its antigen is unknown.

Per the original data handling: ImmunoSEQ output held junction-only sequences without quality scores, so filtering differed. The method was immunoSEQ multiplex PCR; TCRdb's version includes in-frame clones alone and lacks a portion of them. The DNA was the basis for D and trimming; V, J and clone size are from that table. The table has 2 million to 2.5 million clones, 90% to 97% seen once; the top ten hold less than 0.15%. The specimen was naive CD4+ T cells sorted from blood. Subset of the sample: CD45RA+ positively selected. The chain has TRBV19 and TRBJ1-2; D not resolved. The TCR sequence derives from a young man in good health. The CDR3 nucleotides read TGTGCCAGTAGACCCCCTAACTATGGCTACACCTTC. It yields the protein CASRPPNYGYTF.